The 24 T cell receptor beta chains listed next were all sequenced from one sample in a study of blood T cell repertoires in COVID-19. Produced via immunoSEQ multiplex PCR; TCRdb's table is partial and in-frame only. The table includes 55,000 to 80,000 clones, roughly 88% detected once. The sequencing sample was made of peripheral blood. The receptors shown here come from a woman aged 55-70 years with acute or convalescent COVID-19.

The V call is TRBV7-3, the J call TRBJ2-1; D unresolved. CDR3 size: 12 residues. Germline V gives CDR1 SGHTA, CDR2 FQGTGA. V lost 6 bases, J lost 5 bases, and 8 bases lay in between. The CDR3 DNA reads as TGTGCCAGCAGGGGCTACGACAATGAGCAGTTCTTC. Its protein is CASRGYDNEQFF.

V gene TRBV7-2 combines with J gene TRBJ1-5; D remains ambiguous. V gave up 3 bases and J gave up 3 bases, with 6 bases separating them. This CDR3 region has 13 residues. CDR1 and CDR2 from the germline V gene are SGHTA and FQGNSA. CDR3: CASSLELNQPQHF. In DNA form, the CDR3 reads TGTGCCAGCAGCTTGGAGCTCAATCAGCCCCAGCATTTT. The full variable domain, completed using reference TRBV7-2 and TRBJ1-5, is GAGVSQSPSNKVTEKGKDVELRCDPISGHTALYWYRQSLGQGLEFLIYFQGNSAPDKSGLPSDRFSAERTGGSVSTLTIQRTQQEDSAVYLCASSLELNQPQHFGDGTRLSIL.

The CDR3 DNA sequence: TGTGCCAGCAGTGAAGAGACAGGGTATTATGGCTACACCTTC. This codes for CASSEETGYYGYTF. The chain couples TRBV6-1 to TRBJ1-2, with 7 nucleotides matching TRBD1. J gave up 5 bases and V 1 base, and 4 bases lay outside the gene matches. Germline CDR1 reads MNHNS; CDR2 reads SASEGT. The CDR3 consists of 14 residues.

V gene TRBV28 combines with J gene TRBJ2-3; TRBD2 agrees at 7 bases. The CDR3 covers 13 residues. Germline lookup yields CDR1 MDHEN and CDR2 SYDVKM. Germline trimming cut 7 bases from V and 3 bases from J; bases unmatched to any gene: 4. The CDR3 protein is CASTEAGTDTQYF. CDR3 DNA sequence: TGTGCCAGCACCGAAGCGGGAACAGATACGCAGTATTTT.

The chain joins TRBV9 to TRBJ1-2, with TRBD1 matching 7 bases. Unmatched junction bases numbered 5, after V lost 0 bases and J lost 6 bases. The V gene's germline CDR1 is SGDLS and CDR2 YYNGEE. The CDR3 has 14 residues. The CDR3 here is CASSVALDRDGYTF. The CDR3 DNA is TGTGCCAGCAGCGTAGCCCTCGACAGGGATGGCTACACCTTC. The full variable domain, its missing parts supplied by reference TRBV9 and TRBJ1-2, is DSGVTQTPKHLITATGQRVTLRCSPRSGDLSVYWYQQSLDQGLQFLIQYYNGEERAKGNILERFSAQQFPDLHSELNLSSLELGDSALYFCASSVALDRDGYTFGSGTRLTVV.

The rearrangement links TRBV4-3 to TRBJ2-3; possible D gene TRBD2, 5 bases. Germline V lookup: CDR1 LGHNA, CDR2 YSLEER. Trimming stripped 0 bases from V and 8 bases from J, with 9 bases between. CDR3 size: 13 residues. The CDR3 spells CASSQDAGRTQYF. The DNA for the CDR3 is TGCGCCAGCAGCCAAGATGCGGGTCGTACGCAGTATTTT.

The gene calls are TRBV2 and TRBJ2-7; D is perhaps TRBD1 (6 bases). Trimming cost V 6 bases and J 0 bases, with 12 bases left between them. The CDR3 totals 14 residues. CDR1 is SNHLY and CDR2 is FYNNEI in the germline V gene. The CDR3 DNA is TGTGCCAGCAGGCGTGGGGGCATCTCCTACGAGCAGTACGTC. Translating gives CASRRGGISYEQYV.

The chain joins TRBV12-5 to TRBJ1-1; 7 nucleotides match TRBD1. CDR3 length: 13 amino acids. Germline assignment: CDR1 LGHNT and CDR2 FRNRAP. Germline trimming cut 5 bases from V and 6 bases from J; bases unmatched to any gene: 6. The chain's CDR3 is CASGIRQGSEAFF. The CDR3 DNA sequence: TGTGCTAGTGGTATCCGACAGGGTTCTGAAGCTTTCTTT.

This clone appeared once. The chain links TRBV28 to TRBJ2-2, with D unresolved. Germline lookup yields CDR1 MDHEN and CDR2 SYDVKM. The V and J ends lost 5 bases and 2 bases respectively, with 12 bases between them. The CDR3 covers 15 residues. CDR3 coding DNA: TGTGCCAGCAGTCCGGTGAGGAAAAACACCGGGGAGCTGTTTTTT. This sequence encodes CASSPVRKNTGELFF.

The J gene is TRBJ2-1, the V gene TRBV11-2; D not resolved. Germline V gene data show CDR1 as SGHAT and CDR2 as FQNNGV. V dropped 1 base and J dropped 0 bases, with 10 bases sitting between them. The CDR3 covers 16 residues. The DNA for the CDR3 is TGTGCCAGCAGCTTAGCACTGAGGAGCTCCTACAATGAGCAGTTCTTC. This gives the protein CASSLALRSSYNEQFF. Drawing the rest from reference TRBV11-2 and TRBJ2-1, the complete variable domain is EAGVAQSPRYKIIEKRQSVAFWCNPISGHATLYWYQQILGQGPKLLIQFQNNGVVDDSQLPKDRFSAERLKGVDSTLKIQPAKLEDSAVYLCASSLALRSSYNEQFFGPGTRLTVL.

CDR3 residues: CASSLDVGRDTQYF. DNA of the CDR3: TGCGCCAGCAGCTTGGATGTCGGGAGAGATACGCAGTATTTT. The chain couples TRBV5-1 to TRBJ2-3; D perhaps matches TRBD2 (6 bases). The germline gives CDR1 SGHRS, CDR2 YFSETQ. The length of the CDR3 is 14 residues. Trimming shortened V by 0 bases and J by 5 bases, and 10 bases separated the two germline ends. Full variable domain (remainder filled in from reference TRBV5-1 and TRBJ2-3): KAGVTQTPRYLIKTRGQQVTLSCSPISGHRSVSWYQQTPGQGLQFLFEYFSETQRNKGNFPGRFSGRQFSNSRSEMNVSTLELGDSALYLCASSLDVGRDTQYFGPGTRLTVL.

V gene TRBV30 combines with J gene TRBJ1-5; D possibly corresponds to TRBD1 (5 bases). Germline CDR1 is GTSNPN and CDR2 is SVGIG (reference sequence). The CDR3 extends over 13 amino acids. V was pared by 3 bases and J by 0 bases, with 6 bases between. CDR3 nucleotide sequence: TGTGCCTGGAGACAGGATAGCAATCAGCCCCAGCATTTT. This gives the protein CAWRQDSNQPQHF. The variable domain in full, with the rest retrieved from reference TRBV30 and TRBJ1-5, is SQTIHQWPATLVQPVGSPLSLECTVEGTSNPNLYWYRQAAGRGLQLLFYSVGIGQISSEVPQNLSASRPQDRQFILSSKKLLLSDSGFYLCAWRQDSNQPQHFGDGTRLSIL.

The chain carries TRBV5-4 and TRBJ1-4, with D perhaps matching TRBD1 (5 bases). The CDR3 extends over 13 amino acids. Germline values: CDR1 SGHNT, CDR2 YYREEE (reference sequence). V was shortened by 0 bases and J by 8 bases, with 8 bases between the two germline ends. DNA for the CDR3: TGTGCCAGCAGCTTGGACAGACAGGAAAAACTGTTTTTT. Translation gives CASSLDRQEKLFF. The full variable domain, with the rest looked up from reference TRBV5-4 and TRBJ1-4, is ETGVTQSPTHLIKTRGQQVTLRCSSQSGHNTVSWYQQALGQGPQFIFQYYREEENGRGNFPPRFSGLQFPNYSSELNVNALELDDSALYLCASSLDRQEKLFFGSGTQLSVL.

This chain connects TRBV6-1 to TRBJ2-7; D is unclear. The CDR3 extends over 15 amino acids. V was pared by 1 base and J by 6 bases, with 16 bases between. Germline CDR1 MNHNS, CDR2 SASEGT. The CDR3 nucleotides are TGTGCCAGCAGTGAAGGACTCCCCCGGCTTTCCGAGCAGTACGTC. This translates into CASSEGLPRLSEQYV.

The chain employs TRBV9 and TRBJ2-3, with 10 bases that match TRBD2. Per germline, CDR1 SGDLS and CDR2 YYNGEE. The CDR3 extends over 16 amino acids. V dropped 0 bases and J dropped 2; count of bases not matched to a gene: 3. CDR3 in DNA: TGTGCCAGCAGCGTAGCCCTAGCGGGAGTCACAGATACGCAGTATTTT. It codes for CASSVALAGVTDTQYF.

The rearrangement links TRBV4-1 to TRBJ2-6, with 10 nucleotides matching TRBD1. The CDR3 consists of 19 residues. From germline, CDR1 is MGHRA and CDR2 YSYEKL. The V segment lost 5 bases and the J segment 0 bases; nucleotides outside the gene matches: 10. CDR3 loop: CASSEHSGTGVSGANVLTF. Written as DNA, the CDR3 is TGCGCCAGCAGCGAACATTCCGGGACAGGGGTCTCTGGGGCCAACGTCCTGACTTTC.

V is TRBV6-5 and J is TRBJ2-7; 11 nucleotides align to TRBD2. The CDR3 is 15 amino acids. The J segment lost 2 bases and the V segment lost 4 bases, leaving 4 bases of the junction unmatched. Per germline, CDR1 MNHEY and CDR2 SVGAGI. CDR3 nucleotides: TGTGCCAGCAGTTCTCCGGGACTAGCGGCCTACGAGCAGTACGTC. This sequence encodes CASSSPGLAAYEQYV.

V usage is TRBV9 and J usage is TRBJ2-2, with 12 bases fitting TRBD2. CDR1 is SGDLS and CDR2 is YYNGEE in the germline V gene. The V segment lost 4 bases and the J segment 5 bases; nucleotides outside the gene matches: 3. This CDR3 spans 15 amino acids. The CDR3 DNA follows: TGTGCCAGCAGCCATCTAGCGGGAGGGACCGGGGAGCTGTTTTTT. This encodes CASSHLAGGTGELFF.

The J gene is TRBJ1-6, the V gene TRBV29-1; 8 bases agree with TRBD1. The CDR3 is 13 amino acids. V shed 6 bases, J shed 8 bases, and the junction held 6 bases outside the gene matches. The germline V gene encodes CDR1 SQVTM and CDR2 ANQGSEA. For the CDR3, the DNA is TGCAGCGTCGGACAGGGCGCGGATTCACCCCTCCACTTT. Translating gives CSVGQGADSPLHF. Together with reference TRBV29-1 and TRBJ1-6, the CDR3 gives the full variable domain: SAVISQKPSRDICQRGTSLTIQCQVDSQVTMMFWYRQQPGQSLTLIATANQGSEATYESGFVIDKFPISRPNLTFSTLTVSNMSPEDSSIYLCSVGQGADSPLHFGNGTRLTVT.

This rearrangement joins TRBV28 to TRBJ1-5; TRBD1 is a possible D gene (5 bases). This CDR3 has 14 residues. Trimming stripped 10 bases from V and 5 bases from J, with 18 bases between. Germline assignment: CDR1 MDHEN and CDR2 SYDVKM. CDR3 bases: TGTGCCACCGCCGTGGGGGGTGCGCATCAGCCCCAGCATTTT. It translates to CATAVGGAHQPQHF.

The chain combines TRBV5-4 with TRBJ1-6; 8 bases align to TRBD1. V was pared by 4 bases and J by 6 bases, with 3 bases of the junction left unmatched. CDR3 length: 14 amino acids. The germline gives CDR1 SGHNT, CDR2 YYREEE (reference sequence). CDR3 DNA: TGTGCCAGCAGCCCAACAGGGGGTAATTCACCCCTCCACTTT. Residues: CASSPTGGNSPLHF. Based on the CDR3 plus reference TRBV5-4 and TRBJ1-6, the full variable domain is ETGVTQSPTHLIKTRGQQVTLRCSSQSGHNTVSWYQQALGQGPQFIFQYYREEENGRGNFPPRFSGLQFPNYSSELNVNALELDDSALYLCASSPTGGNSPLHFGNGTRLTVT.

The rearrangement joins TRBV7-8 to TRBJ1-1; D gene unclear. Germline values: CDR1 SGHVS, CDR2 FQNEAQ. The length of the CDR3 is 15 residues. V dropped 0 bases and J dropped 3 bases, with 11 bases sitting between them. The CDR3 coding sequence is TGTGCCAGCAGCTTAGCGCTAACGGGGTACACTGAAGCTTTCTTT. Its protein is CASSLALTGYTEAFF.

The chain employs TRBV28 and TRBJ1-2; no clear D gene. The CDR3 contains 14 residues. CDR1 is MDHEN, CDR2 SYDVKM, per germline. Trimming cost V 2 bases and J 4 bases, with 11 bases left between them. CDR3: CASSLVGEVYGYTF. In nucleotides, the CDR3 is TGTGCCAGCAGTTTAGTCGGTGAAGTCTATGGCTACACCTTC.

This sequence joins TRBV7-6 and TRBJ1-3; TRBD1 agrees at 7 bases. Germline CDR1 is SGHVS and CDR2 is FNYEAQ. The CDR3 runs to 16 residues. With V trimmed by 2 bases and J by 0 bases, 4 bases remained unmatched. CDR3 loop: CASSLTGAGSGNTIYF. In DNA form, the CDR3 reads TGTGCCAGCAGCTTAACAGGGGCAGGCTCTGGAAACACCATATATTTT.